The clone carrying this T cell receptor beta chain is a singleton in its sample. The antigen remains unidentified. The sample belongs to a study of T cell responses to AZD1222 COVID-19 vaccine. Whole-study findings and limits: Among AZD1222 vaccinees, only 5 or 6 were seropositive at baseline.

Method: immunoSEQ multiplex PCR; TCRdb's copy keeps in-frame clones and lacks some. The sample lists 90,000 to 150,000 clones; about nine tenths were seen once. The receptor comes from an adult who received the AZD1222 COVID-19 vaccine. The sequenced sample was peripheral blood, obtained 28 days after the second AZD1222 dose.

CDR3 loop: CATSRDFGRGGSYEQYF. The CDR3 nucleotides are TGTGCCACCAGCAGAGATTTCGGGCGGGGTGGCTCCTACGAGCAGTACTTC. The V gene is TRBV15, the J gene TRBJ2-7, with a weak D call TRBD2 (6 bases). The CDR3 contains 17 residues. Trimming removed 0 bases at V and 0 bases at J, with 15 bases between. CDR1 LNHNV and CDR2 YYDKDF come from the germline V gene (reference sequence).